The 18 T cell receptor beta chains given below trace back to one sample, sequenced in a study of blood T cells in healthy people across ages. A second PCR of 7 to 11 cycles used a sample-barcoded 5' primer and a J-beta primer mix. TCRdb re-called the 5' RACE reads through MiXCR, storing one row per CDR3 protein. Of about 800,000 distinct CDR3 sequences listed, more than 45% are singletons. Material: blood. Source of these receptors: a young man in good health.

This chain links TRBV28 with TRBJ2-7; no definite D call. Trimming left V 6 bases short and J 5 bases short, with 14 bases between. CDR3 length equals 13 residues. CDR1 is MDHEN and CDR2 is SYDVKM in the germline V gene. DNA for the CDR3: TGTGCCAGCAGCCTACGGTGGCTTCACGAGCAGTACTTC. This translates into CASSLRWLHEQYF.

The chain couples TRBV4-2 to TRBJ2-1; D gene uncertain. Per germline, CDR1 LGHNA and CDR2 YNFKEQ. V gave up 0 bases and J gave up 2 bases, with 5 bases separating them. The CDR3 consists of 14 residues. The CDR3 loop is CASSQEAPYNEQFF. The CDR3 DNA reads TGTGCCAGCAGCCAAGAGGCGCCCTACAATGAGCAGTTCTTC.

This clonotype was found many times. This may be a read error, as it is one base from a much larger clone. This chain uses TRBV7-8 with TRBJ2-5; 10 bases map to TRBD2. The germline V gene has CDR1 SGHVS and CDR2 FQNEAQ. The CDR3 totals 16 residues. V gave up 5 bases and J gave up 11 bases; unmatched junction bases: 17. CDR3 loop: CASSPIAGGRGNEQYF. The CDR3, as DNA: TGTGCCAGCAGCCCTATAGCGGGAGGCAGAGGAAATGAGCAGTACTTC. The full variable domain, with the rest looked up from reference TRBV7-8 and TRBJ2-5, is GAGVSQSPRYKVAKRGQDVALRCDPISGHVSLFWYQQALGQGPEFLTYFQNEAQLDKSGLPSDRFFAERPEGSVSTLKIQRTQQEDSAVYLCASSPIAGGRGNEQYFGPGTRLLVL.

The CDR3 here is CASSSQGSIGGEQFF. CDR3 sequence (DNA): TGTGCCAGCAGCTCCCAAGGCTCTATCGGTGGTGAGCAGTTCTTC. This chain joins TRBV7-2 and TRBJ2-1; no firm D call. Germline V CDR1 and CDR2: SGHTA, FQGNSA. CDR3 length equals 15 residues. V lost 4 bases to trimming and J lost 9 bases, with 19 bases between them. Using reference TRBV7-2 and TRBJ2-1 for the parts outside the CDR3, the full variable domain is GAGVSQSPSNKVTEKGKDVELRCDPISGHTALYWYRQSLGQGLEFLIYFQGNSAPDKSGLPSDRFSAERTGGSVSTLTIQRTQQEDSAVYLCASSSQGSIGGEQFFGPGTRLTVL.

Here the CDR3 reads CSVEGALAGSPQETQYF. Here the CDR3 DNA reads TGCAGCGTTGAGGGGGCTCTAGCGGGGAGTCCCCAAGAGACCCAGTACTTC. The chain carries TRBV29-1 and TRBJ2-5; 9 bases agree with TRBD2. The CDR3 totals 17 residues. From germline, CDR1 is SQVTM and CDR2 ANQGSEA. The V segment lost 3 bases and the J segment 1 base; nucleotides outside the gene matches: 12.

The V gene is TRBV20-1, the J gene TRBJ2-7; 8 bases map to TRBD2. Losses at the gene ends were 6 bases for V and 2 bases for J; bases not matched to a gene: 9. Germline V CDR1 and CDR2: DFQATT, SNEGSKA (reference sequence). The CDR3 is made up of 14 amino acids. CDR3 amino acids: CSAYTREDPYEQYF. The DNA for the CDR3 is TGCAGTGCCTATACGCGGGAGGATCCCTACGAGCAGTACTTC.

The chain employs TRBV7-2 and TRBJ2-3; 12 bases fit TRBD2. The CDR3 is 18 amino acids. V trimming: 1 base; J trimming: 0 bases; junction bases outside the gene matches: 5. Per the germline V gene, CDR1 is SGHTA and CDR2 is FQGNSA. DNA of the CDR3: TGTGCCAGCAGCTTAGAGGCTAGCGGGGGGGCTAGCACAGATACGCAGTATTTT. Translation: CASSLEASGGASTDTQYF.

Ten or more counts support this clonotype. V usage is TRBV7-9 and J usage is TRBJ2-7; no clear D gene. The V end was cut by 3 bases, the J end by 2 bases, with 5 bases between. CDR3 length equals 12 residues. Per the germline V gene, CDR1 is SEHNR and CDR2 is FQNEAQ (reference sequence). The CDR3 DNA sequence: TGTGCCAGCAGCTTGGACCCCTACGAGCAGTACTTC. As protein: CASSLDPYEQYF. Based on the CDR3 plus reference TRBV7-9 and TRBJ2-7, the full variable domain is DTGVSQNPRHKITKRGQNVTFRCDPISEHNRLYWYRQTLGQGPEFLTYFQNEAQLEKSRLLSDRFSAERPKGSFSTLEIQRTEQGDSAMYLCASSLDPYEQYFGPGTRLTVT.

J is TRBJ2-3 and V is TRBV6-5; maybe TRBD1 (6 bases). CDR3 length: 14 amino acids. Trimming removed 6 bases from V and 7 bases from J, with 17 bases in between. Per germline, CDR1 MNHEY and CDR2 SVGAGI. This CDR3 reads CASRIQGRTNTQYF. Written as DNA, the CDR3 is TGTGCCAGCAGGATCCAGGGGCGCACGAATACGCAGTATTTT.

The genes are TRBV6-1 and TRBJ2-3, with 8 positions matching TRBD2. The germline V gene has CDR1 MNHNS and CDR2 SASEGT. J lost 3 bases, V lost 7 bases, and 6 bases had no gene match. The CDR3 is 14 amino acids. The CDR3: CASTGSGGTDTQYF. For the CDR3, the DNA is TGTGCCAGCACCGGCAGCGGGGGTACAGATACGCAGTATTTT.

The chain carries TRBV18 and TRBJ2-2; D remains ambiguous. The CDR3 covers 14 residues. Per germline, CDR1 KGHSH and CDR2 LQKENI. Trimming removed 6 bases from V and 0 bases from J, with 8 bases in between. CDR3 protein: CASSPSTNTGELFF. Here the CDR3 DNA reads TGTGCCAGCTCGCCCAGCACGAACACCGGGGAGCTGTTTTTT.

The V call is TRBV3-1, the J call TRBJ2-7, with a weak D call TRBD1 (5 bases). Trimming shortened V by 2 bases and J by 3 bases, and 11 bases separated the two germline ends. Germline CDR1 LGHDT, CDR2 YNNKEL (reference sequence). The CDR3 contains 14 residues. CDR3 sequence: CASSQTQGVYEQYF. The CDR3 coding sequence is TGTGCCAGCAGCCAAACCCAAGGGGTCTACGAGCAGTACTTC.

The chain recombines TRBV12-3 or TRBV12-4 with TRBJ1-2; D is uncertain. The CDR3 is 13 residues long. Trimming stripped 3 bases from V and 4 bases from J, with 9 bases between. CDR3 loop: CASSLERFYGYTF. The CDR3 bases are TGTGCCAGCAGTTTGGAACGGTTCTATGGCTACACCTTC.

The rearrangement joins TRBV28 to TRBJ2-5; 9 positions match TRBD1. V dropped 3 bases and J dropped 6; count of bases not matched to a gene: 5. The CDR3 runs 14 residues. CDR1 and CDR2 (germline): MDHEN, SYDVKM. The CDR3 nucleotides are TGTGCCAGCAGTTTTGGGACAGGGAGAAAGACCCAGTACTTC. Residues: CASSFGTGRKTQYF.

The chain joins TRBV6-5 to TRBJ2-2; D is unresolved. V lost 2 bases, J lost 8 bases, and 6 bases lay in between. The germline V gene encodes CDR1 MNHEY and CDR2 SVGAGI. The CDR3 extends over 12 amino acids. Here the CDR3 DNA reads TGTGCCAGCAGTTACCTGGAGGGGGAGCTGTTTTTT. This sequence encodes CASSYLEGELFF.

The V gene is TRBV30, the J gene TRBJ2-5; 9 bases align to TRBD2. The germline gives CDR1 GTSNPN, CDR2 SVGIG (reference sequence). The CDR3 length is 13 residues. Losses at the gene ends were 3 bases for V and 4 bases for J; bases not matched to a gene: 3. The CDR3 here is CAWSKAGGETQYF. Here the CDR3 DNA reads TGTGCCTGGAGCAAAGCGGGAGGAGAGACCCAGTACTTC. The variable domain in full, with the rest retrieved from reference TRBV30 and TRBJ2-5, is SQTIHQWPATLVQPVGSPLSLECTVEGTSNPNLYWYRQAAGRGLQLLFYSVGIGQISSEVPQNLSASRPQDRQFILSSKKLLLSDSGFYLCAWSKAGGETQYFGPGTRLLVL.

This chain joins TRBV7-2 and TRBJ2-7; 8 nucleotides match TRBD2. V lost 1 base to trimming and J lost 4 bases; unmatched junction nucleotides: 9. The CDR3 is 16 amino acids. In germline, CDR1 is SGHTA, CDR2 FQGNSA. CDR3 bases: TGTGCCAGCAGCTTAGACGGGAGGGCCCTATCTTACGAGCAGTACTTC. The encoded protein is CASSLDGRALSYEQYF.

J is TRBJ2-1 and V is TRBV7-2; D is possibly TRBD2 (6 bases). V was shortened by 1 base and J by 1 base, with 14 bases between the two germline ends. From germline, CDR1 is SGHTA and CDR2 FQGNSA. This CDR3 has 17 amino acids. In DNA form, the CDR3 reads TGTGCCAGCAGCTTAGTCGGTCGGGGGACTTCCTACAATGAGCAGTTCTTC. This encodes CASSLVGRGTSYNEQFF.